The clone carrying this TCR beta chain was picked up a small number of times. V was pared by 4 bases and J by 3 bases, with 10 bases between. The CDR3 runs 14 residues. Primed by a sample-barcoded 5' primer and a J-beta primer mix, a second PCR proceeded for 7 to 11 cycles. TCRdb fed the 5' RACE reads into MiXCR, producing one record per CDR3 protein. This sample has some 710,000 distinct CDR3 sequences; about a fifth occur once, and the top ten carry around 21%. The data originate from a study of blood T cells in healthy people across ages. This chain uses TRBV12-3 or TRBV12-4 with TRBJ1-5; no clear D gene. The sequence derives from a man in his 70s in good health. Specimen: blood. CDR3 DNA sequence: TGTGCCAGCAGTTCTTGGACGGCCAATCAGCCCCAGCATTTT. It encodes CASSSWTANQPQHF.